Sequencing of this TCR beta chain was carried out in a study of blood T cells in healthy people across ages. V was cut by 10 bases and J by 8 bases, with 17 bases left in between. The CDR3 covers 12 residues. CDR1 MNHNS and CDR2 SASEGT come from the germline V gene. This clonotype occurred many times. Together with a sample-barcoded 5' primer, a J-beta primer mix was included in a second PCR lasting roughly 6 to 12 cycles. MiXCR, run by TCRdb on the 5' RACE reads, gives a single entry per CDR3 protein. The profile shows around 1,000,000 distinct CDR3 sequences, 25% of them singletons. The sample was also linked to a second study, of T cells of mothers and their children. That work states: The authors added sample barcodes and 2-4 random nucleotides using the M1S primer of the second PCR. Detection of persistent microchimeric T cell clones did not occur.

The receptor was isolated from a girl aged 2-10 years in good health. V and J are TRBV6-1 and TRBJ2-5; D is unresolved. Material for sequencing was blood. CDR3 residues: CATLHTSDTQYF. Here the CDR3 DNA reads TGTGCCACCCTTCATACTTCTGACACCCAGTACTTC.